A selection of T cell receptor beta chains follows, all from one sample in a study of T cell responses to AZD1222 COVID-19 vaccine. Data came from immunoSEQ multiplex PCR; TCRdb stores just in-frame clones and leaves some out. The sample records around 130,000 clones, about 94% being singletons. The sample consisted of peripheral blood, taken on day 0 of AZD1222 vaccination. All receptors derive from an adult in good health. Each CDR3 is given with its conserved first and last residue. Each record gives: CDR3 protein, V gene.

CDR3aa: CASSQDPGIDTQYF
v_gene: TRBV4-1

CDR3aa: CASSILDRAGRGGELFF
v_gene: TRBV19

CDR3aa: CASSYRDYEQYF
v_gene: TRBV6-2/TRBV6-3

CDR3aa: CASTTGGYVNEQYF
v_gene: TRBV28

CDR3aa: CASSRTGGRNNEQFF
v_gene: TRBV28

CDR3aa: CASSQGPNEQFF
v_gene: TRBV3-1/TRBV3-2

CDR3aa: CASSFSGSYEQYF
v_gene: TRBV7-8

CDR3aa: CASTPATHTEAFF
v_gene: TRBV12-3/TRBV12-4

CDR3aa: CASRTGTGYYEQYF
v_gene: TRBV2

CDR3aa: CSVEVLAGYNEQFF
v_gene: TRBV29-1

CDR3aa: CATSRAPGLGNQPQHF
v_gene: TRBV15

CDR3aa: CASEQGSGANVLTF
v_gene: TRBV6-5

CDR3aa: CASSFGTGFSNEQFF
v_gene: TRBV11-3

CDR3aa: CASKGPGPEQYF
v_gene: TRBV28

CDR3aa: CASSLIDKYEQYF
v_gene: TRBV7-2

CDR3aa: CASRPRTGANEQFF
v_gene: TRBV5-4

CDR3aa: CASSQTGEGSPLHF
v_gene: TRBV4-2

CDR3aa: CASSYSGKGNQPQHF
v_gene: TRBV6-5

CDR3aa: CASSSGPSTDTQYF
v_gene: TRBV7-6

CDR3aa: CASSSLPRGNTEAFF
v_gene: TRBV7-3

CDR3aa: CASGGVLDGANVLTF
v_gene: TRBV6-5

CDR3aa: CASSPVQAQIMKYTEAFF
v_gene: TRBV19

CDR3aa: CAWEQRRTEAFF
v_gene: TRBV30

CDR3aa: CASSYSQAANSPLHF
v_gene: TRBV6-2/TRBV6-3

CDR3aa: CASRATTDTQYF
v_gene: TRBV28

CDR3aa: CASRLAESRDTQYF
v_gene: TRBV27

CDR3aa: CASSIRIPGELFF
v_gene: TRBV6-2/TRBV6-3

CDR3aa: CASSYSGQIYEQYF
v_gene: TRBV6-2/TRBV6-3

CDR3aa: CTSSQDRGHHGLAVLYQETQYF
v_gene: TRBV1

CDR3aa: CASAGTGYTGELFF
v_gene: TRBV27

CDR3aa: CASKETGGFPPLHF
v_gene: TRBV28

CDR3aa: CASTPDPGRGGSQPQHF
v_gene: TRBV28

CDR3aa: CASSEQGASYEQYF
v_gene: TRBV19

CDR3aa: CASSPSGGYEQYF
v_gene: TRBV7-8

CDR3aa: CASSVGRGGGDTQYF
v_gene: TRBV9

CDR3aa: CASTINAGNGYTF
v_gene: TRBV6-5

CDR3aa: CASSPPNPYEQYF
v_gene: TRBV18

CDR3aa: CASSQEPSGSYEQYF
v_gene: TRBV3-1/TRBV3-2